This T cell receptor (beta chain) comes out of a study of T cell clones after liver transplantation. This CDR3 spans 15 amino acids. V lost 0 bases to trimming and J lost 0 bases, with 9 bases between them. Germline V lookup: CDR1 SGHTA, CDR2 FQGNSA. Repertoires were generated with immunoSEQ multiplex PCR, while TCRdb's copy carries only in-frame clones and drops some. The sample has 75,000 to 95,000 clones, less than 85% seen once. The gene calls are TRBV7-2 and TRBJ2-7; D is undetermined. Source: CD4+ T cells from blood, taken at the 22-month timepoint. This TCR was recovered from a human patient who received a liver transplant. These T cells may partly come from the graft donor. CDR3 bases: TGTGCCAGCAGCTTAGCGGGCAGCAACTCCTACGAGCAGTACTTC. Encoded protein: CASSLAGSNSYEQYF. The full variable domain, its missing parts supplied by reference TRBV7-2 and TRBJ2-7, is GAGVSQSPSNKVTEKGKDVELRCDPISGHTALYWYRQSLGQGLEFLIYFQGNSAPDKSGLPSDRFSAERTGGSVSTLTIQRTQQEDSAVYLCASSLAGSNSYEQYFGPGTRLTVT.